This T cell receptor beta chain was observed in a study of blood T cell repertoires in COVID-19. Background on the study: Samples of COVID-19 (acute and convalescent) were obtained from the United States, Italy and Spain. The cDNA or gDNA used as material had been derived from T cells, B-cell-depleted T cells, or PBMCs.

Methods used by the authors: From reference gene primer amplification, estimates of nucleated cell counts were derived. Clones were sequenced by immunoSEQ multiplex PCR, and TCRdb holds only the in-frame ones, with some missing. V and J calls plus clone size are reproduced from that table; the DNA served to infer D and trimming. The sample includes some 150,000 clones, roughly four fifths of them seen just once. The CDR3 covers 15 residues. Trimming shortened V by 5 bases and J by 5 bases, and 19 bases separated the two germline ends. Germline loops: CDR1 SGDLS, CDR2 YYNGEE. This TCR derives from a human donor in a cohort sampled during active COVID-19. The material sequenced was peripheral blood. The chain has TRBV9 and TRBJ1-1, with D maybe TRBD1 (6 bases). Here the CDR3 DNA reads TGTGCCAGCAGTTCAGGTCGGGGGGCGCGTACTGAAGCTTTCTTT. Protein product: CASSSGRGARTEAFF.